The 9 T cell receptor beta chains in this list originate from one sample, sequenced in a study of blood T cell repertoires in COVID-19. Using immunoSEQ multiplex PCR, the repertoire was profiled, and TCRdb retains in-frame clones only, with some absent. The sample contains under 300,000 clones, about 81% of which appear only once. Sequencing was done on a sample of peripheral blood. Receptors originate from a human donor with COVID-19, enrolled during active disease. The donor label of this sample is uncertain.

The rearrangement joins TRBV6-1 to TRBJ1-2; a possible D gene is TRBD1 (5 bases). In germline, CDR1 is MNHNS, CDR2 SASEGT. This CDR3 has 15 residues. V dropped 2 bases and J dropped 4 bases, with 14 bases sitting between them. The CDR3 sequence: CASSEWAGKIYGYTF. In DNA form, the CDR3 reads TGTGCCAGCAGTGAATGGGCAGGGAAAATCTATGGCTACACCTTC.

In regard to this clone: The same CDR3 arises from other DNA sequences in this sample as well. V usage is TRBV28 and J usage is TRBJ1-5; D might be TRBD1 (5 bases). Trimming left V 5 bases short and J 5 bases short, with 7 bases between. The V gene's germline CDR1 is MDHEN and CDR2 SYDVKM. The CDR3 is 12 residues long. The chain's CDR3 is CASSTGDQPQHF. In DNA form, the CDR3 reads TGTGCCAGCAGTACGGGGGATCAGCCCCAGCATTTT.

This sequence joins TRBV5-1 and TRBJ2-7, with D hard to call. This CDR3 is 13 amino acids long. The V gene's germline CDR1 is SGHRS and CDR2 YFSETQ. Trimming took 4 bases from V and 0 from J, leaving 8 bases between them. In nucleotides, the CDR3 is TGCGCCAGCAGCCCAACGAGCTCCTACGAGCAGTACTTC. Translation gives CASSPTSSYEQYF.

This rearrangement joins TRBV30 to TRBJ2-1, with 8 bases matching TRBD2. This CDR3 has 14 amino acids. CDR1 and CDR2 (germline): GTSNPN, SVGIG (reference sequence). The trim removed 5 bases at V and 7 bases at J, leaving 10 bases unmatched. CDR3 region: CAWSPGSGGNEQFF. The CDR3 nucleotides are TGTGCCTGGTCTCCGGGCTCGGGGGGGAATGAGCAGTTCTTC.

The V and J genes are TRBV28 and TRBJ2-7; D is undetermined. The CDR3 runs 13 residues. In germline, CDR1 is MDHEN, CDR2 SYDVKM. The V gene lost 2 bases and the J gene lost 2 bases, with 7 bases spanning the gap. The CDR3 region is CASSLVETYEQYF. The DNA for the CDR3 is TGTGCCAGCAGTTTAGTGGAGACCTACGAGCAGTACTTC.

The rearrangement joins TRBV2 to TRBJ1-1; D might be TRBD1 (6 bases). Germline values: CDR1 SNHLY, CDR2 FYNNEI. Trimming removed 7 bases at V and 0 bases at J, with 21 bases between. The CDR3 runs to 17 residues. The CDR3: CASIREVGGQMNTEAFF. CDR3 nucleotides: TGTGCCAGCATCCGGGAGGTAGGGGGTCAAATGAACACTGAAGCTTTCTTT. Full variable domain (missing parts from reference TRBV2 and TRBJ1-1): EPEVTQTPSHQVTQMGQEVILRCVPISNHLYFYWYRQILGQKVEFLVSFYNNEISEKSEIFDDQFSVERPDGSNFTLKIRSTKLEDSAMYFCASIREVGGQMNTEAFFGQGTRLTVV.

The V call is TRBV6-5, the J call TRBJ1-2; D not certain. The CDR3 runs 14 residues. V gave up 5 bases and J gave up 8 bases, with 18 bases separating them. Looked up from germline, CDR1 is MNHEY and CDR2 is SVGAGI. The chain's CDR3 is CASSTLDLGWGYTF. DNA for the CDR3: TGTGCCAGCAGTACACTCGATCTAGGTTGGGGCTACACCTTC.

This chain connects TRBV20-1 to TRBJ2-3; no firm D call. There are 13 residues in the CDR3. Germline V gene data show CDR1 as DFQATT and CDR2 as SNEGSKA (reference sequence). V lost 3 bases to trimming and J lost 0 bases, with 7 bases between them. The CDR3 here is CSASWASTDTQYF. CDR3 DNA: TGCAGTGCTAGTTGGGCCAGCACAGATACGCAGTATTTT.

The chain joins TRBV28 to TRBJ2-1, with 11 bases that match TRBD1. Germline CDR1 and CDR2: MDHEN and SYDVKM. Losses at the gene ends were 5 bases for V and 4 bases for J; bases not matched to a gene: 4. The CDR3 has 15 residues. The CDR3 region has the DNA TGTGCCAGCAGTGGGGACAGGGGGACGTACAATGAGCAGTTCTTC. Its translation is CASSGDRGTYNEQFF.